This TCR beta chain was documented in a study of blood T cell repertoires in COVID-19. Turning to the study itself: Spain, Italy and the United States supplied samples that represented acute and convalescent COVID-19. In each case, the material was cDNA or gDNA derived from T cells, B-cell-depleted T cells, or PBMCs.

The CDR3 consists of 15 residues. V dropped 0 bases and J dropped 1 base, with 8 bases sitting between them. CDR1 is SGDLS, CDR2 YYNGEE, per germline. Methods used by the authors: Reference gene primers were amplified, and this amplification served to estimate nucleated cell counts. Repertoires were generated with immunoSEQ multiplex PCR, while TCRdb's copy carries only in-frame clones and drops some. V and J calls and clone size are as listed in that table; D and trimming were resolved from the DNA. The data contain fewer than 300,000 clones, more than 70% of them singletons. V usage is TRBV9 and J usage is TRBJ1-5; no definite D call. The sample consisted of peripheral blood. The clonotype was recovered from a woman between 18 and 30 years old with acute or convalescent COVID-19. The CDR3 loop is CASSVGGQSNQPQHF. CDR3 in DNA: TGTGCCAGCAGCGTAGGCGGTCAGAGCAATCAGCCCCAGCATTTT. Looking up the rest from reference TRBV9 and TRBJ1-5 gives the full variable domain: DSGVTQTPKHLITATGQRVTLRCSPRSGDLSVYWYQQSLDQGLQFLIQYYNGEERAKGNILERFSAQQFPDLHSELNLSSLELGDSALYFCASSVGGQSNQPQHFGDGTRLSIL.